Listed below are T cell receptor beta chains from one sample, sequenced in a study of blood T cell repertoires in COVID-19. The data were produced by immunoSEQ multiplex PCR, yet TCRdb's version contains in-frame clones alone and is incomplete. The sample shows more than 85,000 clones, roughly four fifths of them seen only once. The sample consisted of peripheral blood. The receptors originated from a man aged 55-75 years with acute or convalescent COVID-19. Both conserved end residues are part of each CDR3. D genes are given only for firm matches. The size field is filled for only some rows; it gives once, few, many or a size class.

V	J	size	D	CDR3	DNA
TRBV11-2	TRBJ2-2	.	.	CASTMRNTGELFF	TGTGCCAGCACCATGAGAAACACCGGGGAGCTGTTTTTT
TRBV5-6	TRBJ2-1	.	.	CASSLATAAYSYNEQFF	TGTGCCAGCAGCTTGGCGACTGCAGCTTACTCCTACAATGAGCAGTTCTTC
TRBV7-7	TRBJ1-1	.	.	CASSPPGPDTEAFF	TGTGCCAGCAGCCCCCCCGGTCCGGACACTGAAGCTTTCTTT
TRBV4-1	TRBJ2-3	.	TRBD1	CASSPMGGQGATDTQYF	TGCGCCAGCAGCCCGATGGGGGGACAGGGGGCCACAGATACGCAGTATTTT
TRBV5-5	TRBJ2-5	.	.	CASSPLPGQGETQYF	TGTGCCAGCAGCCCCCTACCAGGGCAAGGGGAGACCCAGTACTTC
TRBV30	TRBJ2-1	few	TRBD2	CAWSVMASGGLNEQFF	TGTGCCTGGAGTGTAATGGCTAGCGGGGGGCTCAATGAGCAGTTCTTC
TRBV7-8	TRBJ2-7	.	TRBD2	CASIAGGRPFYEQYF	TGTGCCAGCATCGCGGGGGGCCGGCCCTTCTACGAGCAGTACTTC
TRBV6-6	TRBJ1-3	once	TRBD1	CASRPDRGENTIYF	TGTGCCAGCAGACCCGACAGGGGGGAAAACACCATATATTTT
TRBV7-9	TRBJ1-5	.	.	CASSPGGSNQPQHF	TGTGCCAGCAGCCCGGGAGGGAGCAATCAGCCCCAGCATTTT
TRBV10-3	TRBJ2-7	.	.	CATLREAEQYF	TGTGCCACACTCAGGGAAGCCGAGCAGTACTTC
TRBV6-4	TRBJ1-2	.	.	CASSEEGYGYTF	TGTGCCAGCAGCGAAGAGGGTTATGGCTACACCTTC
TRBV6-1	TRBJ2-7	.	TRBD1	CASSEGDRGLYEQYF	TGTGCCAGCAGTGAGGGGGACAGGGGGCTCTATGAGCAGTACTTC
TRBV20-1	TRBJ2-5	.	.	CSAWQWETQYF	TGCAGTGCTTGGCAGTGGGAGACCCAGTACTTC
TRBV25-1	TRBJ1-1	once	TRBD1	CASSEPGQGVTEAFF	TGTGCCAGCAGTGAACCTGGACAGGGGGTTACTGAAGCTTTCTTT
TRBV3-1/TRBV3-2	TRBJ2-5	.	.	CASSRGTAQETQYF	TGTGCCAGCAGTCGGGGGACAGCTCAAGAGACCCAGTACTTC
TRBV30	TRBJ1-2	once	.	CAWSVTAGGYTF	TGTGCCTGGAGTGTAACGGCGGGTGGCTACACCTTC
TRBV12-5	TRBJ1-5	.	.	CASGWDIDQPQHF	TGTGCTAGTGGCTGGGACATAGATCAGCCCCAGCATTTT
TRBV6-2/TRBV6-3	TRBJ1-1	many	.	CASSHPDGGTEAFF	TGTGCCAGCAGTCATCCGGACGGAGGCACTGAAGCTTTCTTT
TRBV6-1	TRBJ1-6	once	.	CASSELEAPNSPLHF	TGTGCCAGCAGTGAACTTGAGGCACCAAATTCACCCCTCCACTTT
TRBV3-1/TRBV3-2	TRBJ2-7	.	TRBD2	CASSQDLRGEQYF	TGTGCCAGCAGCCAAGATTTGCGGGGGGAGCAGTACTTC
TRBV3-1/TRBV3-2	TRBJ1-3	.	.	CASSQDRGSGNTIYF	TGTGCCAGCAGCCAAGATCGAGGGTCTGGAAACACCATATATTTT
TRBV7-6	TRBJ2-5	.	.	CASSFQEAETQYF	TGTGCCAGCAGCTTTCAGGAGGCGGAGACCCAGTACTTC
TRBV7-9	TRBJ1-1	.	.	CASSLRSGTSHTEAFF	TGTGCCAGCAGCCTCAGATCAGGGACATCTCACACTGAAGCTTTCTTT
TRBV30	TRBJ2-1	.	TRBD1	CAWSVTGAWNEQFF	TGTGCCTGGAGTGTTACAGGGGCCTGGAATGAGCAGTTCTTC
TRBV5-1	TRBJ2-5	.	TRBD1	CASSPGQGAWETQYF	TGCGCCAGCAGCCCCGGACAGGGGGCTTGGGAGACCCAGTACTTC
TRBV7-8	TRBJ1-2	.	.	CASSLGLEYGYTF	TGTGCCAGCAGCTTAGGCCTTGAGTATGGCTACACCTTC
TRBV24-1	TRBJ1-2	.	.	CATSDLAWGYTF	TGTGCCACCAGTGATTTGGCGTGGGGCTACACCTTC
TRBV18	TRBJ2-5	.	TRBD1	CASSTTGSYQETQYF	TGTGCCAGCTCGACGACAGGGAGTTACCAAGAGACCCAGTACTTC
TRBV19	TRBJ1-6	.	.	CASSFGTPSSYNSPLHF	TGTGCCAGTAGTTTCGGGACACCCAGCTCCTATAATTCACCCCTCCACTTT
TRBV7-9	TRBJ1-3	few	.	CASSFTGSGNTIYF	TGTGCCAGCAGCTTTACAGGGAGCGGAAACACCATATATTTT
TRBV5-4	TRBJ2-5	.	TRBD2	CASRKRASGQETQYF	TGTGCCAGCCGCAAGAGGGCTAGCGGGCAAGAGACCCAGTACTTC
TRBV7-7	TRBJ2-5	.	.	CASSQGLQETQYF	TGTGCTAGCAGCCAGGGCCTCCAAGAGACCCAGTACTTC
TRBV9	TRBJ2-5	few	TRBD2	CASSVGTSVQETQYF	TGTGCCAGCAGCGTAGGGACTAGCGTCCAAGAGACCCAGTACTTC
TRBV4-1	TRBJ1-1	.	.	CASSLTGSGNTEAFF	TGCGCCAGCAGCCTTACAGGGTCGGGGAACACTGAAGCTTTCTTT
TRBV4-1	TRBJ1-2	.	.	CASSHRQVSWDYGYTF	TGCGCCAGCAGCCATCGACAAGTTTCATGGGACTATGGCTACACCTTC
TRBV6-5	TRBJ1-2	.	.	CASSYSYPVYGYTF	TGTGCCAGCAGTTACTCATATCCTGTCTATGGCTACACCTTC
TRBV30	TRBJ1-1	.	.	CAWSVVGDTEAFF	TGTGCCTGGAGTGTGGTTGGAGACACTGAAGCTTTCTTT
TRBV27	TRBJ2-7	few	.	CASSLGQALEQYF	TGTGCCAGCAGTTTAGGCCAGGCACTCGAGCAGTACTTC
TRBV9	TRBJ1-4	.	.	CASSFRASEGEKLFF	TGTGCCAGCAGCTTCAGGGCCTCGGAGGGTGAAAAACTGTTTTTT
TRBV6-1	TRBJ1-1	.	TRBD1	CASSELGGFEAFF	TGTGCCAGCAGTGAACTAGGGGGCTTTGAAGCTTTCTTT
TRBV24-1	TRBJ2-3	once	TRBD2	CATSDWSSGREDTQYF	TGTGCCACCAGTGATTGGTCTAGCGGGAGGGAGGATACGCAGTATTTT
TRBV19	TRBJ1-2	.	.	CASIRRTGSPNYGYTF	TGTGCCAGTATAAGAAGGACCGGGAGCCCTAACTATGGCTACACCTTC
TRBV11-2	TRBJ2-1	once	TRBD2	CASSSASSGNNNEQFF	TGTGCCAGCAGCTCCGCCTCTAGCGGGAATAACAATGAGCAGTTCTTC
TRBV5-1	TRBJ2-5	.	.	CASSPRAVGRETQYF	TGCGCCAGCAGCCCACGGGCGGTGGGGCGTGAGACCCAGTACTTC
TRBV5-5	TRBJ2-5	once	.	CASSLDAGTETQYF	TGTGCCAGCAGCTTGGATGCGGGGACGGAGACCCAGTACTTC
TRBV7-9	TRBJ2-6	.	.	CASSPRGNNSGANVLTF	TGTGCCAGCAGCCCCCGGGGTAACAACTCTGGGGCCAACGTCCTGACTTTC
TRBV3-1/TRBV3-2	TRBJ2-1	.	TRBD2	CASSQSGSNEQFF	TGTGCCAGCAGCCAAAGCGGGAGCAATGAGCAGTTCTTC
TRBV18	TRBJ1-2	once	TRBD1	CASSLKQGNYGYTF	TGTGCCAGCTCACTTAAACAGGGGAACTATGGCTACACCTTC
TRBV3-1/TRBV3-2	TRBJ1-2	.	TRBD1	CASRMTGEGYGYTF	TGTGCCAGCAGAATGACAGGGGAAGGCTATGGCTACACCTTC
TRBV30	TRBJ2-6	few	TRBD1	CAWSDPDRAFSGANVLTF	TGTGCCTGGAGTGATCCGGACAGGGCTTTCTCTGGGGCCAACGTCCTGACTTTC